This T cell receptor beta chain was sequenced in a study of cytomegalovirus exposure and HLA in healthy donors. Study-wide background: The same platform was used for the roughly 120 validation repertoires as for the roughly 660 first-cohort repertoires, as reported in a later analysis. Findings and limits, study-wide: Some TCR beta chains (roughly 160 of them) were listed as cytomegalovirus-associated. There were three CMV-associated chains whose specificity for CMV antigens was confirmed in vitro.

The germline gives CDR1 SQVTM, CDR2 ANQGSEA. V lost 4 bases and J 8 bases, leaving 21 bases between the germline ends. The CDR3 length is 15 residues. Clones were sequenced by immunoSEQ multiplex PCR, and TCRdb holds only the in-frame ones, with some missing. Among 120,000 or so clones, around 90% were seen once, and the ten largest hold under 2%. As regards this clone: Its specificity is unknown.

The sequence came from a woman younger than 30 in good health and CMV-seronegative. This chain connects TRBV29-1 to TRBJ2-1; D is possibly TRBD1 (5 bases). The sample consisted of PBMCs. CDR3 amino acids: CSVARDSSPRDEQFF. For the CDR3, the DNA is TGCAGCGTTGCACGCGACAGTTCACCTCGGGATGAGCAGTTCTTC.